This T cell receptor (beta chain) emerged from a study of CD8 T cells in Susac syndrome. RNA, at roughly 0.45 to 1 ug, was reverse transcribed with random hexamers. Each CDR3 protein is one row after TCRdb ran MiXCR on the immunoSEQ multiplex PCR reads. The top ten clones hold approximately 0.1% of a sample with more than 55,000 distinct CDR3 sequences, under 96% of them seen once. The CDR3 runs 16 residues. Germline CDR1 is SGHDT and CDR2 is YYEEEE. V lost 0 bases to trimming and J lost 2 bases; unmatched junction nucleotides: 4. Sequencing was performed on CD4+ T cells from PBMCs. The chain carries TRBV5-6 and TRBJ2-1, with 8 bases identical to TRBD1. This receptor was taken from a human donor with multiple sclerosis. In nucleotides, the CDR3 is TGTGCCAGCAGCTTGGGTCCAGGGGGCACCTACAATGAGCAGTTCTTC. It codes for CASSLGPGGTYNEQFF.